This entry is about one TCR beta chain. Measured with immunoSEQ multiplex PCR; TCRdb has only the in-frame clones, and not every one. The sample consists of fewer than 150,000 clones, 90% of them appearing once. This specimen comes from a study of control samples from healthy donors and cancer patients. Input material: blood. This sequence originates from a man in his late teens or twenties in good health.

The CDR3 DNA follows: TGCAGTGTCTTGGGACGGGAAAAACTGTTTTTT. It is translated as CSVLGREKLFF. V usage is TRBV20-1 and J usage is TRBJ1-4; D might be TRBD1 (5 bases). Germline V CDR1 and CDR2: DFQATT, SNEGSKA (reference sequence). V was shortened by 7 bases and J by 8 bases, with 11 bases between the two germline ends. This CDR3 is built from 11 residues.